This TCR beta chain was sequenced for a study of blood T cells in healthy people across ages. Study-level points and caveats: In older individuals, TCR beta diversity per million T cells was lower, falling roughly linearly with age. Among long-lived donors, naive CD4+ cells were more numerous and diversity higher than in aged donors. Using unsorted PBMCs precluded a conclusive naive versus antigen-experienced comparison.

Per sample, a minimum of 6.5 million PBMCs were isolated. This clonotype was found a few times. Its specificity is not known. A second PCR, run for roughly 7 to 12 cycles, used a sample-barcoded 5' primer plus a J-beta primer mix. TCRdb re-called the 5' RACE reads with MiXCR, one entry per CDR3 protein. The sample comprises 1.8 million or so distinct CDR3 sequences, approximately 40% of which are singletons, and 23% rests with the top ten. The origin of this receptor is a human donor in good health. What was sequenced was blood.

CDR3: CSASSTGETQYF. Here the CDR3 DNA reads TGCAGTGCTAGTTCCACAGGCGAGACCCAGTACTTC. This chain connects TRBV20-1 to TRBJ2-5; perhaps TRBD1 as D (5 bases). Germline CDR1 and CDR2: DFQATT and SNEGSKA (reference sequence). The germline V and J ends were trimmed by 3 bases and 5 bases, with 10 bases remaining between them. This CDR3 has 12 residues.